Listed below are T cell receptor beta chains from one sample, sequenced in a study of cytomegalovirus exposure and HLA in healthy donors. Clones were read by immunoSEQ multiplex PCR, and TCRdb kept only the in-frame ones, dropping some. The table shows around 170,000 clones, with roughly 77% occurring only once. Sample: PBMCs. The origin of the receptors is a woman aged 45-59 years in good health and CMV-seropositive. The CDR3 runs from the conserved cysteine through the conserved F or W. Fields, in order: D gene, V gene, J gene, clone size, CDR3 DNA, CDR3 protein. The D gene is left open where the match is weak. Part of the rows lack a size; the others show once, few, many or a class for expanded clones.

d_call: NA; v_call: TRBV28; j_call: TRBJ2-7; clone_size: NA; cdr3_nt: TGTGCCAGCAGTCAGATCCAGGAAAGGCTCTACGAGCAGTACTTC; cdr3_aa: CASSQIQERLYEQYF
d_call: TRBD1; v_call: TRBV7-3; j_call: TRBJ1-5; clone_size: NA; cdr3_nt: TGTGCCAGCAGCCCGGACAGGGACCAGCCCCAGCATTTT; cdr3_aa: CASSPDRDQPQHF
d_call: TRBD1; v_call: TRBV28; j_call: TRBJ1-4; clone_size: NA; cdr3_nt: TGTGCCGGGGCTTCCGGGACAGAATATGAAAAACTGTTTTTT; cdr3_aa: CAGASGTEYEKLFF
d_call: NA; v_call: TRBV23-1; j_call: TRBJ1-6; clone_size: NA; cdr3_nt: TGCGCCAGCAGCCGGAATTTAGACAGGTACGGACCGAATTCACCCCTCCACTTT; cdr3_aa: CASSRNLDRYGPNSPLHF
d_call: NA; v_call: TRBV7-9; j_call: TRBJ1-3; clone_size: once; cdr3_nt: TGTGCCAGCAGCCCCGGTCAGGGGATCTCTGGAAACACCATATATTTT; cdr3_aa: CASSPGQGISGNTIYF
d_call: TRBD2; v_call: TRBV9; j_call: TRBJ2-7; clone_size: NA; cdr3_nt: TGTGCCAGCAGCGTAGGGACTAGCGGGGCCTACGAGCAGTACTTC; cdr3_aa: CASSVGTSGAYEQYF
d_call: NA; v_call: TRBV5-5; j_call: TRBJ1-5; clone_size: NA; cdr3_nt: TGTGCCAGCAGCTTGGAGTCAGCGAATCAGCCCCAGCATTTT; cdr3_aa: CASSLESANQPQHF
d_call: TRBD2; v_call: TRBV19; j_call: TRBJ2-1; clone_size: NA; cdr3_nt: TGTGCCAGTAGGGGACTAGCGGGTTGGGAGCAGTTCTTC; cdr3_aa: CASRGLAGWEQFF
d_call: TRBD1; v_call: TRBV14; j_call: TRBJ2-5; clone_size: few; cdr3_nt: TGTGCCAGCAGCCAATCGATAAGGACAGGGGGGGAGACCCAGTACTTC; cdr3_aa: CASSQSIRTGGETQYF
d_call: TRBD1; v_call: TRBV5-1; j_call: TRBJ1-1; clone_size: NA; cdr3_nt: TGCGCCAGCAGCTTGTGGACAGGGGTGAGGACTGAAGCTTTCTTT; cdr3_aa: CASSLWTGVRTEAFF
d_call: TRBD2; v_call: TRBV18; j_call: TRBJ2-1; clone_size: NA; cdr3_nt: TGTGCCAGCTCACGGGTAGCGGGAGCCCCGCAGTTCTTC; cdr3_aa: CASSRVAGAPQFF
d_call: NA; v_call: TRBV19; j_call: TRBJ1-1; clone_size: NA; cdr3_nt: TGTGCCAGTAGTATTCTTATGAACACTGAAGCTTTCTTT; cdr3_aa: CASSILMNTEAFF
d_call: TRBD1; v_call: TRBV7-9; j_call: TRBJ1-4; clone_size: NA; cdr3_nt: TGTGCCAGCAGCTATGGACAGGGAGCAACTAATGAAAAACTGTTTTTT; cdr3_aa: CASSYGQGATNEKLFF
d_call: TRBD1; v_call: TRBV15; j_call: TRBJ2-6; clone_size: NA; cdr3_nt: TGTGCCACCAGCTGGGACAGGGTGGACTCTGGGGCCAACGTCCTGACTTTC; cdr3_aa: CATSWDRVDSGANVLTF
d_call: TRBD1; v_call: TRBV7-6; j_call: TRBJ2-7; clone_size: NA; cdr3_nt: TGTGCCAGCAGCGACTATCCCGGACAGGGGATTTCCGAGCAGTACTTC; cdr3_aa: CASSDYPGQGISEQYF
d_call: NA; v_call: TRBV27; j_call: TRBJ2-7; clone_size: NA; cdr3_nt: TGTGCCAGCAGTTTAGGCGGTATAGGTTCCTACGAGCAGTACTTC; cdr3_aa: CASSLGGIGSYEQYF
d_call: TRBD2; v_call: TRBV5-1; j_call: TRBJ2-5; clone_size: few; cdr3_nt: TGCGCCAGCAGCCAAGGGACTAGCGGGGGCCAAGAGACCCAGTACTTC; cdr3_aa: CASSQGTSGGQETQYF
d_call: NA; v_call: TRBV7-6; j_call: TRBJ1-5; clone_size: NA; cdr3_nt: TGTGCCAGCAGCTTGTTCGCGGGGGGCCTCCAGCATTTT; cdr3_aa: CASSLFAGGLQHF
d_call: TRBD1; v_call: TRBV19; j_call: TRBJ1-5; clone_size: few; cdr3_nt: TGTGCCAGTAAGTTTACAGGGGGCAATCAGCCCCAGCATTTT; cdr3_aa: CASKFTGGNQPQHF
d_call: NA; v_call: TRBV9; j_call: TRBJ1-1; clone_size: NA; cdr3_nt: TGTGCCAGCAGCGTAGGGGTATGGGGGGGCACTGAAGCTTTCTTT; cdr3_aa: CASSVGVWGGTEAFF
d_call: NA; v_call: TRBV28; j_call: TRBJ1-5; clone_size: NA; cdr3_nt: TGTGCCAGCAGTCACCCAGATCAGCCCCAGCATTTT; cdr3_aa: CASSHPDQPQHF
d_call: NA; v_call: TRBV7-6; j_call: TRBJ2-7; clone_size: NA; cdr3_nt: TGTGCCAGCAGCCGTTATACAGGACCCTACGAGCAGTACTTC; cdr3_aa: CASSRYTGPYEQYF
d_call: NA; v_call: TRBV5-1; j_call: TRBJ2-1; clone_size: NA; cdr3_nt: TGCGCCAGCAGCCCCTCAGGAGGTGAGCAGTTCTTC; cdr3_aa: CASSPSGGEQFF
d_call: NA; v_call: TRBV5-4; j_call: TRBJ1-4; clone_size: NA; cdr3_nt: TGTGCCAGCAGCCCGGGAGATACAACTAATGAAAAACTGTTTTTT; cdr3_aa: CASSPGDTTNEKLFF
d_call: NA; v_call: TRBV7-2; j_call: TRBJ1-5; clone_size: NA; cdr3_nt: TGTGCCAGCAGCCACAACCTCCAGGCGGGAGATAACAATCAGCCCCAGCATTTT; cdr3_aa: CASSHNLQAGDNNQPQHF
d_call: TRBD2; v_call: TRBV13; j_call: TRBJ2-3; clone_size: NA; cdr3_nt: TGTGCCAGCAGCTCCCCTTGGGGGACTAGCGATTCGCAGGATACGCAGTATTTT; cdr3_aa: CASSSPWGTSDSQDTQYF
d_call: NA; v_call: TRBV4-3; j_call: TRBJ1-6; clone_size: NA; cdr3_nt: TGCGCCAGCAGCCAAGACCGTTCACCCCTCCACTTT; cdr3_aa: CASSQDRSPLHF
d_call: TRBD1; v_call: TRBV28; j_call: TRBJ2-7; clone_size: NA; cdr3_nt: TGTGCCAGCAGGACAGGGTGGGCGCCCTACGAGCAGTACTTC; cdr3_aa: CASRTGWAPYEQYF
d_call: TRBD2; v_call: TRBV9; j_call: TRBJ2-3; clone_size: NA; cdr3_nt: TGTGCCAGCAACCGACTAGCGGCTGCAGATACGCAGTATTTT; cdr3_aa: CASNRLAAADTQYF
d_call: TRBD2; v_call: TRBV27; j_call: TRBJ2-5; clone_size: NA; cdr3_nt: TGTGCCAGCAGTTCACTAGCGGGAGGGCCTCAGACCCAGTACTTC; cdr3_aa: CASSSLAGGPQTQYF
d_call: NA; v_call: TRBV7-6; j_call: TRBJ2-1; clone_size: NA; cdr3_nt: TGTGCCAGCAGCTTCGATCGTGGGAGGAATAATGAGCAGTTCTTC; cdr3_aa: CASSFDRGRNNEQFF
d_call: TRBD1; v_call: TRBV28; j_call: TRBJ2-7; clone_size: NA; cdr3_nt: TGTGCCAGCAGTTCCCCGGGACAGGGGATCGGCTACGAGCAGTACTTC; cdr3_aa: CASSSPGQGIGYEQYF
d_call: NA; v_call: TRBV28; j_call: TRBJ1-1; clone_size: NA; cdr3_nt: TGTGCCAGCAGATCGGGACAGAACACTGAAGCTTTCTTT; cdr3_aa: CASRSGQNTEAFF
d_call: NA; v_call: TRBV4-3; j_call: TRBJ2-3; clone_size: few; cdr3_nt: TGCGCCAGCAGCCAAGATCTAAGGTCCCACGGGACAGATACGCAGTATTTT; cdr3_aa: CASSQDLRSHGTDTQYF
d_call: NA; v_call: TRBV5-1; j_call: TRBJ2-2; clone_size: NA; cdr3_nt: TGCGCCAGCAGCTTCGGGGGGAACACCGGGGAGCTGTTTTTT; cdr3_aa: CASSFGGNTGELFF
d_call: TRBD1; v_call: TRBV6-5; j_call: TRBJ1-1; clone_size: NA; cdr3_nt: TGTGCCAGCAGGCCCGACAGGGGGCTCACTGAAGCTTTCTTT; cdr3_aa: CASRPDRGLTEAFF
d_call: NA; v_call: TRBV20-1; j_call: TRBJ2-7; clone_size: NA; cdr3_nt: TGCAGTGCTAGTATCCACGAGCAGTACTTC; cdr3_aa: CSASIHEQYF
d_call: TRBD2; v_call: TRBV7-2; j_call: TRBJ2-7; clone_size: NA; cdr3_nt: TGTGCCAGCAGCTCATCGCAGCGGGGGGCTCGCGCCTACGAGCAGTACTTC; cdr3_aa: CASSSSQRGARAYEQYF
d_call: NA; v_call: TRBV5-1; j_call: TRBJ1-6; clone_size: NA; cdr3_nt: TGCGCCAGCAGCTCCCTCCCCGGGACGGGACTAAGCTCCTATAATTCACCCCTCCACTTT; cdr3_aa: CASSSLPGTGLSSYNSPLHF
d_call: NA; v_call: TRBV6-5; j_call: TRBJ1-3; clone_size: NA; cdr3_nt: TGTGCCAGCAGTCCTTTCTATTCAGGAAACACCATATATTTT; cdr3_aa: CASSPFYSGNTIYF
d_call: NA; v_call: TRBV30; j_call: TRBJ2-2; clone_size: NA; cdr3_nt: TGTGCCTGGAGTGGCGTCGGGGCCGGGGAGCTGTTTTTT; cdr3_aa: CAWSGVGAGELFF
d_call: NA; v_call: TRBV11-3; j_call: TRBJ2-3; clone_size: NA; cdr3_nt: TGTGCCAGCAGCTTGAGTACACTACGCACAGATACGCAGTATTTT; cdr3_aa: CASSLSTLRTDTQYF
d_call: NA; v_call: TRBV7-2; j_call: TRBJ2-4; clone_size: NA; cdr3_nt: TGTGCCAGCAGCTTAAAGGCGGCCACAGGGCAAATTCAGTACTTC; cdr3_aa: CASSLKAATGQIQYF
d_call: NA; v_call: TRBV19; j_call: TRBJ1-2; clone_size: NA; cdr3_nt: TGTGCCAGTGCCGCCGCGGGGGGGAGTTACTATGGCTACACCTTC; cdr3_aa: CASAAAGGSYYGYTF
d_call: NA; v_call: TRBV5-4; j_call: TRBJ2-2; clone_size: once; cdr3_nt: TGTGCCAGCAGCTTGTTGGGAGGGGGGTACGCCGGGGAGCTGTTTTTT; cdr3_aa: CASSLLGGGYAGELFF
d_call: NA; v_call: TRBV5-1; j_call: TRBJ2-3; clone_size: NA; cdr3_nt: TGCGCCAGCAGCGCGGGTGCGGTTACAGATACGCAGTATTTT; cdr3_aa: CASSAGAVTDTQYF